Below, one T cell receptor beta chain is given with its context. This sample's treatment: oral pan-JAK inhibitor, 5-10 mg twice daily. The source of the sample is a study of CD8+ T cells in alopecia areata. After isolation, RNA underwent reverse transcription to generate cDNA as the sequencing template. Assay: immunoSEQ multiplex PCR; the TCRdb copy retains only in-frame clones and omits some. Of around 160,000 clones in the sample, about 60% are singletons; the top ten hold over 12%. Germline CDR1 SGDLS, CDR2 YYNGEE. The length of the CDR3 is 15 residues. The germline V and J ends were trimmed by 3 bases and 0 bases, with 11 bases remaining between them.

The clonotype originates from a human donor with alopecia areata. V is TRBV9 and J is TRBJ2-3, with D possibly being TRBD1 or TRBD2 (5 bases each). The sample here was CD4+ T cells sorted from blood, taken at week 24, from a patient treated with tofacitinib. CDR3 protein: CASSARGDSTDTQYF. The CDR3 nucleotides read TGTGCCAGCAGCGCCAGAGGGGATAGCACAGATACGCAGTATTTT.